This TCR beta chain appears in the sequencing data of a study of spatial heterogeneity in lung cancer. Study overall: Consistently, beta-chain sequences turned up in larger numbers than alpha-chain sequences did.

This clonotype was detected only a few times. With 3 bases clipped from V and 2 bases from J, the junction kept 0 bases outside the gene matches. The germline gives CDR1 SGHRS, CDR2 YFSETQ. CDR3 size: 14 residues. TCRdb re-derived calls from the 5' RACE reads in MiXCR, one entry per CDR3 protein. Of some 44,000 distinct CDR3 sequences listed, roughly 13% are singletons. Time point meaning: sample taken at primary tumor resection. Unsorted whole RNA samples from tumor, nontumor lung or frozen PBMC were sequenced. Around 70 TRACERx patients with early, untreated non-small cell lung cancer donated samples.

The rearrangement uses TRBV5-1 and TRBJ1-5; the match to TRBD1 covers 9 bases. Material: PBMCs, obtained at surgery. The sequence was obtained from a male donor with early-stage non-small cell lung cancer. CDR3 sequence: CASSWTGGNQPQHF. The CDR3 bases are TGCGCCAGCAGCTGGACAGGGGGCAATCAGCCCCAGCATTTT. The whole variable domain, filled in from reference TRBV5-1 and TRBJ1-5, reads KAGVTQTPRYLIKTRGQQVTLSCSPISGHRSVSWYQQTPGQGLQFLFEYFSETQRNKGNFPGRFSGRQFSNSRSEMNVSTLELGDSALYLCASSWTGGNQPQHFGDGTRLSIL.